This TCR beta chain was sequenced in a study of blood T cell repertoires in COVID-19. In the study overall: PBMCs, B-cell-depleted T cells, or T cells were the source of the cDNA or gDNA that made up the material.

The CDR3 extends over 15 amino acids. The germline V gene encodes CDR1 SGDLS and CDR2 YYNGEE. Trimming took 2 bases from V and 7 from J, leaving 13 bases between them. Original analysis: Nucleated cell counts were estimated from reference gene primer amplification. This table comes from immunoSEQ multiplex PCR, and its TCRdb copy is limited to in-frame clones, with some not included. That table gives V, J and clone size, and the DNA gave D and trimming. The profile shows fewer than 350,000 clones, approximately 88% of them singletons. Material: peripheral blood. The rearrangement links TRBV9 to TRBJ1-6, with D perhaps matching TRBD1 (5 bases). The receptor's source is a man younger than 30 with active or convalescent COVID-19. The CDR3 sequence: CASSVQGAPNSPLHF. The CDR3 coding sequence is TGTGCCAGCAGCGTCCAAGGGGCCCCCAATTCACCCCTCCACTTT.